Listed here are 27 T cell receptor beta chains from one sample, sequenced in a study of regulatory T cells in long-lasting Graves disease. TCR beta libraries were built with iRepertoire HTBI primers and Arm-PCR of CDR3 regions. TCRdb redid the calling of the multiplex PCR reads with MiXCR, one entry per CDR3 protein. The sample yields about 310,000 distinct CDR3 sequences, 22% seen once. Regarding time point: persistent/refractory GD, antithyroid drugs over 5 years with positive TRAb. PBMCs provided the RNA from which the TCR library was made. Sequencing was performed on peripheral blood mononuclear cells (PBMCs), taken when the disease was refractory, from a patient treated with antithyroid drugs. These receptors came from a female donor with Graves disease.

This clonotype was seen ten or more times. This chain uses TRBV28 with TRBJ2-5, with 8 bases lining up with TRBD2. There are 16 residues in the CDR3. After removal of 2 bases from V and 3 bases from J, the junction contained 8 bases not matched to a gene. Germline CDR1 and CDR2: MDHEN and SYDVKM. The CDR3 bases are TGTGCCAGCAGTTTAGCGGGAGGACCTTTCGAAGAGACCCAGTACTTC. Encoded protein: CASSLAGGPFEETQYF.

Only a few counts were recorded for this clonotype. The chain's CDR3 is CATNDPNEKLFF. CDR3 DNA: TGTGCCACCAACGATCCTAATGAAAAACTGTTTTTT. V and J are TRBV15 and TRBJ1-4, with D hard to call. CDR1 LNHNV and CDR2 YYDKDF come from the germline V gene (reference sequence). This CDR3 is built from 12 residues. V was shortened by 7 bases and J by 3 bases, with 6 bases between the two germline ends.

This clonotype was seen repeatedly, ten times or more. The CDR3 DNA reads TGTGCCAGCAGTTTGTCCGGGACAGGGGTTTCCGAGCAGTACTTC. This codes for CASSLSGTGVSEQYF. This rearrangement joins TRBV27 to TRBJ2-7; 10 bases are shared with TRBD1. CDR1 MNHEY and CDR2 SMNVEV come from the germline V gene (reference sequence). The CDR3 spans 15 residues. V gave up 3 bases and J gave up 6 bases; unmatched junction bases: 8.

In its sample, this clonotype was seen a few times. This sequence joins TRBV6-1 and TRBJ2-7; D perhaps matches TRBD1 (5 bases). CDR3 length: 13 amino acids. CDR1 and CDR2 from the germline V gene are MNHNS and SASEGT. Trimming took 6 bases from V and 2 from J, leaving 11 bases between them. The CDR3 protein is CASSRQPTYEQYF. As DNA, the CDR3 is TGTGCCAGCAGCCGACAGCCTACCTACGAGCAGTACTTC.

CDR3 in DNA: TGCAGTGCAGTCTGGCGGGGGCCGCGAACCTACGAGCAGTACTTC. Translating gives CSAVWRGPRTYEQYF. This chain links TRBV20-1 with TRBJ2-7; D may be TRBD2 (7 bases). Trimming shortened V by 6 bases and J by 2 bases, and 20 bases separated the two germline ends. The germline V gene encodes CDR1 DFQATT and CDR2 SNEGSKA (reference sequence). This CDR3 contains 15 residues.

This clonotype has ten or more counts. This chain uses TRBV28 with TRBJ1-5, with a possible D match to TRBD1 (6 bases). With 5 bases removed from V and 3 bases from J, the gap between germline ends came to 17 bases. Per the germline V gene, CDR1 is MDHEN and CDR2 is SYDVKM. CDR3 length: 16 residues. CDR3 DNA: TGTGCCAGCAGTCCTAACCCGGACAGCTCCAATCAGCCCCAGCATTTT. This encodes CASSPNPDSSNQPQHF.

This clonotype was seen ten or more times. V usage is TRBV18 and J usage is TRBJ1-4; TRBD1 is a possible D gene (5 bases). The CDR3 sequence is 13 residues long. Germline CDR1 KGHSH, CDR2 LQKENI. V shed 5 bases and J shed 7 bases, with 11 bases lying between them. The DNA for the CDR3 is TGTGCCAGCTCAAGGGCCAGGGCTGAAAAACTGTTTTTT. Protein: CASSRARAEKLFF.

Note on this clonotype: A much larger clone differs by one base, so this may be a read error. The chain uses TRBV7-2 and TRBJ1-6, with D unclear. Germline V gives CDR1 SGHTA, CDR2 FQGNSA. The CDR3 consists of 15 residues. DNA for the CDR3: TGTGCCAGCAGCCCGACAAGCTCCTATAATTCACCCCCCCACTTT. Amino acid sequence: CASSPTSSYNSPPHF.

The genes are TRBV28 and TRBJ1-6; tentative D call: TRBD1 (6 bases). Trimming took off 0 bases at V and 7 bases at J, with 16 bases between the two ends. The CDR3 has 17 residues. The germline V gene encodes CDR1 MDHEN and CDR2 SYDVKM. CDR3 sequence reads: CASSLWGGQVVNSPLHF. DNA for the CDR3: TGTGCCAGCAGTTTATGGGGGGGGCAGGTCGTCAATTCACCCCTCCACTTT.

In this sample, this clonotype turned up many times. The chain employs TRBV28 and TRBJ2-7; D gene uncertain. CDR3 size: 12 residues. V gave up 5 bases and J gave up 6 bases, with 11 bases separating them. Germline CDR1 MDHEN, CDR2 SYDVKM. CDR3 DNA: TGTGCCAGCAGTACGGAGATCGGCGAGCAGTACTTC. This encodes CASSTEIGEQYF. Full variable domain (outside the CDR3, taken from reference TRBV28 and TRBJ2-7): DVKVTQSSRYLVKRTGEKVFLECVQDMDHENMFWYRQDPGLGLRLIYFSYDVKMKEKGDIPEGYSVSREKKERFSLILESASTNQTSMYLCASSTEIGEQYFGPGTRLTVT.

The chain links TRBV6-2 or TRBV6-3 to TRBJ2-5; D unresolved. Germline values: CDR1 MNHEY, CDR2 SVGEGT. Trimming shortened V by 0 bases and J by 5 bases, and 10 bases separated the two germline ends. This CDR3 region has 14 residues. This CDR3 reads CASSYSTSSETQYF. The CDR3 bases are TGTGCCAGCAGTTACTCGACATCTTCGGAGACCCAGTACTTC.

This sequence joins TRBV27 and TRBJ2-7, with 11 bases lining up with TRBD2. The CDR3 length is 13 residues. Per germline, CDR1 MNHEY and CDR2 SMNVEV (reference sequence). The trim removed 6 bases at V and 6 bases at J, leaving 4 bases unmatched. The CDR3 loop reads CASRLAGGGEQYF. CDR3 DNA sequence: TGTGCCAGCAGATTAGCGGGAGGGGGCGAGCAGTACTTC.

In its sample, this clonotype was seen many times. The CDR3 coding sequence is TGTGCCAGCAGCTCGGAGGGGGACAGGAGACCTAGCGGGAGATGGGAGACCCAGTACTTC. As protein: CASSSEGDRRPSGRWETQYF. The chain recombines TRBV7-2 with TRBJ2-5; 10 bases are shared with TRBD2. The CDR3 loop spans 20 amino acids. The germline V gene has CDR1 SGHTA and CDR2 FQGNSA. Trimming removed 4 bases from V and 5 bases from J; junction bases left unmatched: 22. The whole variable domain, remainder taken from reference TRBV7-2 and TRBJ2-5, is GAGVSQSPSNKVTEKGKDVELRCDPISGHTALYWYRQSLGQGLEFLIYFQGNSAPDKSGLPSDRFSAERTGGSVSTLTIQRTQQEDSAVYLCASSSEGDRRPSGRWETQYFGPGTRLLVL.

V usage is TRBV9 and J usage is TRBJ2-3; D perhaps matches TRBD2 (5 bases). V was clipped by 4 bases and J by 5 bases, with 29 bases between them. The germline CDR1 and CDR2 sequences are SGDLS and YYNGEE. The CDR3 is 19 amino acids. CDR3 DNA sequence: TGTGCCAGCAGCTTACCCCAAGAGGGAGAGGGATACTTGCAAGATACGCAGTATTTT. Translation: CASSLPQEGEGYLQDTQYF.

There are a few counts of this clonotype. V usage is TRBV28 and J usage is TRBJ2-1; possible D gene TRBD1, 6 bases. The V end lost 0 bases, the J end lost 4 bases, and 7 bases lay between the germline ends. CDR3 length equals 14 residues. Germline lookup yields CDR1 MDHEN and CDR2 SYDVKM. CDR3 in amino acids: CASSLWGAYNEQFF. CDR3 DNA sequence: TGTGCCAGCAGTTTATGGGGGGCATACAATGAGCAGTTCTTC.

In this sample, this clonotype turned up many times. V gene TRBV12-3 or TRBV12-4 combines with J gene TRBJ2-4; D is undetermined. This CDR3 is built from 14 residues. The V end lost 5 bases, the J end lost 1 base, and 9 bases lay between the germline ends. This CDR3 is CASSNGIAKNIQYF. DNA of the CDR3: TGTGCCAGCAGTAACGGTATTGCCAAAAACATTCAGTACTTC.

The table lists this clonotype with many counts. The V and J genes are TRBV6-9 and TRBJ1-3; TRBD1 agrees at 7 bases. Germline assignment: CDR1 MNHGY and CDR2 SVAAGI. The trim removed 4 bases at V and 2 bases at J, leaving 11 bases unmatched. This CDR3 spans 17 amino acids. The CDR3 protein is CASSWFVRGTAGNTIYF. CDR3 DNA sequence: TGTGCCAGCAGTTGGTTCGTCAGAGGGACAGCTGGAAACACCATATATTTT.

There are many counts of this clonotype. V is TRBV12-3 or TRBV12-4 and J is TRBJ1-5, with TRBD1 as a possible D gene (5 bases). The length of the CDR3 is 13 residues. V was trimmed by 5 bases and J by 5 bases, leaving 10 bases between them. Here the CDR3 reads CASSPKQDQPQHF. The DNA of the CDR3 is TGTGCCAGCAGTCCGAAACAGGATCAGCCCCAGCATTTT.

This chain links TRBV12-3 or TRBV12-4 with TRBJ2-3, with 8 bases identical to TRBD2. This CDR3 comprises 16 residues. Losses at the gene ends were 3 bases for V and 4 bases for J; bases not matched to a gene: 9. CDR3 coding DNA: TGTGCCAGCAGTTTTTCGATCGGGGGGGGATCAGATACGCAGTATTTT. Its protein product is CASSFSIGGGSDTQYF.

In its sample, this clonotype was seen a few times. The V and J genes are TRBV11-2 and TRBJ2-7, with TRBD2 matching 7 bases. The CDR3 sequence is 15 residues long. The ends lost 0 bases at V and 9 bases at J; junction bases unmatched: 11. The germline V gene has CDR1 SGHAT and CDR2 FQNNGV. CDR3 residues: CASSLEGGERVGQYF. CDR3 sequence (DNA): TGTGCCAGCAGCTTAGAGGGGGGGGAAAGAGTTGGGCAGTACTTC.

DNA of the CDR3: TGTGCCAGCAGTTTTCAGCTCGGACTAGCGGGACGAATGCTCCCCACAGATACGCAGTATTTT. This gives the protein CASSFQLGLAGRMLPTDTQYF. The gene calls are TRBV12-3 or TRBV12-4 and TRBJ2-3; 12 bases fit TRBD2. The CDR3 runs to 21 residues. The V and J ends lost 3 bases and 2 bases, in that order; junction bases with no gene match: 18.

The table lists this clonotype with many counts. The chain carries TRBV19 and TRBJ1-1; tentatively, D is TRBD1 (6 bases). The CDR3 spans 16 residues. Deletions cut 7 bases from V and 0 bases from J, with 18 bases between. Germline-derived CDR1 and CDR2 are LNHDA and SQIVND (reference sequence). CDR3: CASTTTGYSMNTEAFF. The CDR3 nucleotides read TGTGCCAGTACCACTACAGGGTACTCCATGAACACTGAAGCTTTCTTT.

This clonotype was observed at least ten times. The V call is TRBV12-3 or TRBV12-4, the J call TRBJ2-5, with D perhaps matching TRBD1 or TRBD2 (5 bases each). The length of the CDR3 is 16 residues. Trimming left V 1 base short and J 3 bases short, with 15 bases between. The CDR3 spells CASSLGVARGKETQYF. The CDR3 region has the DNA TGTGCCAGCAGTTTAGGAGTAGCGAGGGGTAAAGAGACCCAGTACTTC.

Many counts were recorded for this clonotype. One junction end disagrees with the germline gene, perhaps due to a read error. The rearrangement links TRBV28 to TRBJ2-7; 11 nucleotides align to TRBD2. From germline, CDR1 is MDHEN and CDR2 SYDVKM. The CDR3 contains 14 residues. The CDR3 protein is CASRVAGGSYEQYF. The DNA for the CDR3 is TGTGCAAGCAGGGTAGCGGGAGGGTCCTACGAGCAGTACTTC. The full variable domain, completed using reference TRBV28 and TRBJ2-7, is DVKVTQSSRYLVKRTGEKVFLECVQDMDHENMFWYRQDPGLGLRLIYFSYDVKMKEKGDIPEGYSVSREKKERFSLILESASTNQTSMYLCASRVAGGSYEQYFGPGTRLTVT.

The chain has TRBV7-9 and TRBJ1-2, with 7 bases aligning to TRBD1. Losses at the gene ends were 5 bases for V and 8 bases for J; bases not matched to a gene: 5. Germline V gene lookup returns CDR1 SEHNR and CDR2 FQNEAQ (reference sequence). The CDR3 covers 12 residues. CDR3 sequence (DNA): TGTGCCAGCAGCGGTACAGGGGAAGGCTACACCTTC. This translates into CASSGTGEGYTF. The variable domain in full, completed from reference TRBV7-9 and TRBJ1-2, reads DTGVSQNPRHKITKRGQNVTFRCDPISEHNRLYWYRQTLGQGPEFLTYFQNEAQLEKSRLLSDRFSAERPKGSFSTLEIQRTEQGDSAMYLCASSGTGEGYTFGSGTRLTVV.

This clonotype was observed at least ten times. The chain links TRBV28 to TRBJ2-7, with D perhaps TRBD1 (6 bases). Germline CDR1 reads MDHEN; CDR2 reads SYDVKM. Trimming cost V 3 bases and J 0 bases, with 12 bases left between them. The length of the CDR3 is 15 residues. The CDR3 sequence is CASSFGTRSSYEQYF. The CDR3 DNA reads TGTGCCAGCAGTTTTGGGACACGGAGCTCCTACGAGCAGTACTTC.

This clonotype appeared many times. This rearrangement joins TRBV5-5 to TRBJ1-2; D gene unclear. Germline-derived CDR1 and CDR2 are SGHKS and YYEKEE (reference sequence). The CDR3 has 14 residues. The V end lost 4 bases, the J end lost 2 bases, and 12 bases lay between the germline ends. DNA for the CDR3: TGTGCCAGCAGCCCCGCCCCCGGCAACTATGGCTACACCTTC. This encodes CASSPAPGNYGYTF.